This T cell receptor beta chain was retrieved from a study of T cell clusters in autoimmune cytopenias. Each sample's input was 250 to 300 ng genomic DNA, 38,000 or so genome equivalents. Germline V lookup: CDR1 MNHEY, CDR2 SVGAGI. This CDR3 has 15 residues. By frequency, this clonotype registers medium-sized. TRB was amplified by touch-down multiplex PCR, primer pools A and B combined. TCRdb reworked the multiplex PCR reads into one entry per CDR3 protein, no DNA. The sample table includes some 2,000 distinct CDR3 sequences. The same specimen was also included in a second study, on T cell repertoires in aging, cancer and after chemotherapy.

The chain is built from TRBV6-5 and TRBJ1-1; the TCRdb D gene call, TRBD1, has no DNA to confirm it. The TCR comes from a human donor with an autoimmune cytopenia or autoimmune hepatitis (not recorded which). Sequenced material: peripheral blood. CDR3 amino acids: CASSTRDRGDTEAFF.